This entry lists 7 T cell receptor beta chains sequenced from one sample in a study of T cells in Graves' hyperthyroidism and ophthalmopathy. Amplified regions were TCR beta CDR3 sequences from RNA transcripts. TCR CDR3 underwent first-round RT-PCR with the HTBI primer set. TCRdb re-called the multiplex PCR reads with MiXCR, one entry per CDR3 protein. The sample has some 500,000 distinct CDR3 sequences, approximately 25% seen once. The sample consisted of blood. The receptors were sampled from a woman in her thirties with Graves' ophthalmopathy.

A note on this clonotype: This may stem from a read error, because a much larger clone lies one nucleotide away. This is likely a read error, given that the CDR3 carries no conserved phenylalanine or tryptophan at its end. The rearrangement uses TRBV6-2 or TRBV6-3 and TRBJ1-1; the D gene is possibly TRBD1 (6 bases). The length of the CDR3 is 15 residues. Germline V gene data show CDR1 as MNHEY and CDR2 as SVGEGT. V was shortened by 7 bases and J by 4 bases, with 19 bases between the two germline ends. This chain's CDR3 is CASTSPIGGPTEAFL. The CDR3 DNA reads TGTGCCAGCACCTCCCCGATTGGGGGGCCCACTGAAGCTTTCCTT.

This clonotype came up many times. The chain employs TRBV20-1 and TRBJ2-7; weak D call: TRBD1 (6 bases). CDR1 is DFQATT, CDR2 SNEGSKA, per germline (reference sequence). The CDR3 runs 12 residues. V was trimmed by 6 bases and J by 0 bases, leaving 9 bases between them. CDR3 sequence: CSARTASYEQYF. The CDR3, as DNA: TGCAGTGCCCGGACAGCCTCCTACGAGCAGTACTTC.

This clonotype was found many times. The gene calls are TRBV6-1 and TRBJ2-5; 8 positions agree with TRBD1. The germline V gene encodes CDR1 MNHNS and CDR2 SASEGT. The CDR3 totals 16 residues. Germline trimming cut 2 bases from V and 5 bases from J; bases unmatched to any gene: 10. The CDR3 here is CASSESGRGLGETQYF. CDR3 DNA sequence: TGTGCCAGCAGTGAAAGTGGCAGGGGGCTAGGGGAGACCCAGTACTTC.

This clonotype was recorded many times. The CDR3 here is CASSPRTGGTDTQYF. CDR3 DNA sequence: TGTGCCAGCAGCCCACGGACAGGGGGCACAGATACGCAGTATTTT. This chain connects TRBV14 to TRBJ2-3, with TRBD1 matching over 9 bases. The ends lost 4 bases at V and 1 base at J; junction bases unmatched: 3. The CDR3 runs 15 residues. Germline CDR1 and CDR2: SGHDN and FVKESK.

This clonotype has at least ten counts. The chain is built from TRBV29-1 and TRBJ2-2, with D possibly TRBD2 on 6 matching bases. Germline V lookup: CDR1 SQVTM, CDR2 ANQGSEA. V was shortened by 5 bases and J by 1 base, with 8 bases between the two germline ends. This CDR3 is 13 amino acids long. Here the CDR3 reads CSVRRENTGELFF. DNA of the CDR3: TGCAGCGTTAGGCGGGAGAACACCGGGGAGCTGTTTTTT.

This clonotype showed up many times. Germline is not matched at one junction end, which may reflect a read error. The chain couples TRBV7-9 to TRBJ2-7, with D possibly TRBD1 on 6 matching bases. Germline V gives CDR1 SEHNR, CDR2 FQNEAQ (reference sequence). The CDR3 has 12 amino acids. This CDR3 reads CASSLKATGLLF. For the CDR3, the DNA is TGTGCCAGCAGCCTAAAGGCAACAGGGCTGTTATTC.

This clonotype has ten or more counts. The junction does not match germline at one end; this may be a read error. The chain couples TRBV5-1 to TRBJ1-2; TRBD1 might be the D (5 bases). The CDR3 sequence is 13 residues long. Germline V gene lookup returns CDR1 SGHRS and CDR2 YFSETQ. This CDR3 is CASSFGGERGYIF. The CDR3 bases are TGCGCCAGCAGCTTCGGGGGGGAACGTGGCTACATCTTC.